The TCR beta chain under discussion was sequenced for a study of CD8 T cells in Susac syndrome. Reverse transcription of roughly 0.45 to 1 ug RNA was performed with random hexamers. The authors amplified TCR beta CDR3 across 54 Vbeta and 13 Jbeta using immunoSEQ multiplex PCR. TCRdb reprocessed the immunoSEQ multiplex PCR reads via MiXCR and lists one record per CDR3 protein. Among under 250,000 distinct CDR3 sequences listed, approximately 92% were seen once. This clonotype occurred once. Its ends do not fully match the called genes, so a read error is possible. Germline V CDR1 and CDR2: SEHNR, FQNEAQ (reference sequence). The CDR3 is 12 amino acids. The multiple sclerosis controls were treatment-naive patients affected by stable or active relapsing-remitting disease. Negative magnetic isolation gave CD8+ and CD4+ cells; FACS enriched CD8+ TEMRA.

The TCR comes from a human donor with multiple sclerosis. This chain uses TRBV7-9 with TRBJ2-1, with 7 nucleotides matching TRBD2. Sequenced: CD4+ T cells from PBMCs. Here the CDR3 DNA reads TGTGCCAGCAGCTTAGCAAGACTAGCAACCAGCTTC. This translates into CASSLARLATSF. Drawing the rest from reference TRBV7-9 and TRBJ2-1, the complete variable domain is DTGVSQNPRHKITKRGQNVTFRCDPISEHNRLYWYRQTLGQGPEFLTYFQNEAQLEKSRLLSDRFSAERPKGSFSTLEIQRTEQGDSAMYLCASSLARLATSFGPGTRLTVL.